This record concerns one T cell receptor beta chain sequence. What it binds is not known. These data originate in a study of T cell repertoires in cytomegalovirus infection. Study at large: Public TCR beta signature analysis indicated the presence of both CMV infection and matching HLA type.

Study outcomes and limitations: HLA-C-restricted CMV clonotypes gave the most frequent clonotype in two of eight donors. Using cumulative public TCR beta family frequency, the authors identified those who carried CMV together with the relevant HLA.

TCRdb analysed the reads with MiXCR anew, one entry per CDR3 protein. The table includes around 530,000 distinct CDR3 sequences, approximately 15% detected once. The CDR3 covers 14 residues. Per germline, CDR1 SGDLS and CDR2 YYNGEE. V shed 4 bases and J shed 5 bases, with 16 bases lying between them. The source of this sequence is a human donor in good health (CMV status not recorded). Some clones in this sample may be carry-over from other donors' samples. Sequenced material: CD8+ T cells from PBMCs. The V and J genes are TRBV9 and TRBJ2-7; D may match TRBD1 or TRBD2 (5 bases each). CDR3 DNA: TGTGCCAGCAGCCCGGGACGGCTTGACGACGAGCAGTACTTC. Its protein product is CASSPGRLDDEQYF.